One sample yielded the 27 T cell receptor beta chains listed below, sequenced in a study of T cells after yellow fever vaccination (dated by TCRdb to between 2019 and 2020). Reading the label with the study, this specimen's treatment or condition is: live attenuated yellow fever vaccine strain. The receptor library was made with 5' RACE. Data came from an Illumina HiSeq 2500. TCRdb passed the public sequencing reads through fastp at Q25 and MiXCR, retaining productive beta sequences. Each CDR3 protein appears once, grouped with its most common genes and DNA. This sample has under 300,000 distinct CDR3 sequences in its table, and 6% to 8% of those were observed once. Jointly, the top ten make up around 1.1% of the sample. The sequencing here drew on CD4+ T cells sorted from PBMCs, taken on the day of the yellow fever booster vaccination. These receptors all come from a man in his thirties or forties who received the YFV17D yellow fever vaccine.

This clonotype has ten or more counts. This sequence joins TRBV5-1 and TRBJ2-1, with 8 bases matching TRBD2. V was pared by 4 bases and J by 0 bases, with 9 bases of the junction left unmatched. Germline V CDR1 and CDR2: SGHRS, YFSETQ. The CDR3 has 17 amino acids. The chain's CDR3 is CASSPALTSGSYNEQFF. Written as DNA, the CDR3 is TGCGCCAGCAGCCCCGCACTTACTAGCGGCTCCTACAATGAGCAGTTCTTC.

The chain combines TRBV28 with TRBJ2-4; D could derive from TRBD1 or TRBD2 (6 bases each). Germline V gene lookup returns CDR1 MDHEN and CDR2 SYDVKM. The CDR3 totals 13 residues. The V and J ends lost 10 bases and 6 bases respectively, with 16 bases between them. The CDR3 sequence is CAIEEGGGNIQYF. The CDR3 DNA follows: TGTGCCATCGAGGAGGGGGGTGGAAACATTCAGTACTTC.

This clonotype was counted ten times or more. This sequence joins TRBV5-1 and TRBJ2-5; 13 bases map to TRBD2. The CDR3 runs 17 residues. Germline CDR1 is SGHRS and CDR2 is YFSETQ. V dropped 3 bases and J dropped 4; count of bases not matched to a gene: 9. The CDR3: CASSSPRTSGSGETQYF. The CDR3, as DNA: TGCGCCAGCAGCTCTCCCAGGACTAGCGGGAGTGGAGAGACCCAGTACTTC.

The chain links TRBV12-3 or TRBV12-4 to TRBJ1-1; maybe TRBD1 (5 bases). V was trimmed by 6 bases and J by 1 base, leaving 15 bases between them. This CDR3 spans 15 amino acids. The CDR3 sequence: CASRTSDIRNTEAFF. For the CDR3, the DNA is TGTGCCAGCAGGACCTCGGACATTCGGAACACTGAAGCTTTCTTT.

This clonotype was counted ten times or more. V and J are TRBV4-3 and TRBJ2-7; the D gene could be TRBD1 or TRBD2 (5 bases each). Trimming took 6 bases from V and 1 from J, leaving 16 bases between them. This CDR3 is 15 amino acids long. From germline, CDR1 is LGHNA and CDR2 YSLEER. CDR3 in DNA: TGCGCCAGCAGGAACGGGGCAGCAGCTTCCTACGAGCAGTACTTC. Translation: CASRNGAAASYEQYF.

This clonotype has at least ten counts. V is TRBV5-1 and J is TRBJ2-5; D gene uncertain. The V gene lost 4 bases and the J gene lost 1 base, with 8 bases spanning the gap. CDR1 SGHRS and CDR2 YFSETQ come from the germline V gene. The CDR3 runs 13 residues. CDR3: CASSPNIQETQYF. CDR3 sequence (DNA): TGCGCCAGCAGCCCGAATATCCAAGAGACCCAGTACTTC.

The rearrangement joins TRBV5-4 to TRBJ2-5; 7 positions match TRBD2. The length of the CDR3 is 15 residues. Germline CDR1 SGHNT, CDR2 YYREEE (reference sequence). V was pared by 1 base and J by 4 bases, with 7 bases of the junction left unmatched. As DNA, the CDR3 is TGTGCCAGCAGCTTGCGGGGGGTCGCGGGAGAGACCCAGTACTTC. It is translated as CASSLRGVAGETQYF.

CDR3 nucleotide sequence: TGTGCCATCAGCCCAAATAGCGGGACCTCCTACAATGAGCAGTTCTTC. It specifies CAISPNSGTSYNEQFF. This rearrangement joins TRBV10-3 to TRBJ2-1; 8 bases fit TRBD2. The germline gives CDR1 ENHRY, CDR2 SYGVKD. V lost 6 bases to trimming and J lost 0 bases; unmatched junction nucleotides: 7. CDR3 length: 16 residues.

Concerning this clonotype itself: This may be a read error: a much more frequent sequence differs by one nucleotide. The chain couples TRBV20-1 to TRBJ2-5; 7 positions agree with TRBD2. The CDR3 is 13 amino acids. The germline V gene encodes CDR1 DFQATT and CDR2 SNEGSKA (reference sequence). CDR3 coding DNA: TGCGGGGGGACTAACGATCTTCAAGAGACCCAGTACTTC. Its translation is CGGTNDLQETQYF.

This clonotype was recorded at least ten times. The genes are TRBV20-1 and TRBJ2-7; D not resolved. CDR1 is DFQATT and CDR2 is SNEGSKA in the germline V gene (reference sequence). This CDR3 has 13 amino acids. V lost 2 bases and J 2 bases, leaving 10 bases between the germline ends. CDR3 in DNA: TGCAGTGCTAGATTGGGGTGGCCCTACGAGCAGTACTTC. Its protein product is CSARLGWPYEQYF.

The chain employs TRBV12-3 or TRBV12-4 and TRBJ2-7, with TRBD2 as a possible D gene (6 bases). The V end lost 6 bases, the J end lost 9 bases, and 27 bases lay between the germline ends. The CDR3 runs 16 residues. In DNA, the CDR3 is TGTGCCAGCAGCAAAATAGGACTAACCGGGAGTGGTCGGCAGTACTTC. This sequence encodes CASSKIGLTGSGRQYF.

This chain uses TRBV6-1 with TRBJ2-3; TRBD2 aligns across 12 bases. The CDR3 loop spans 16 amino acids. CDR1 and CDR2 from the germline V gene are MNHNS and SASEGT. J was trimmed by 4 bases and V by 6 bases; bases with no gene match: 8. The CDR3 region is CASSLTSGRPPDTQYF. CDR3 DNA: TGTGCCAGCAGCCTGACTAGCGGGAGACCTCCAGATACGCAGTATTTT.

The chain recombines TRBV7-9 with TRBJ2-1; D ambiguous. V was trimmed by 5 bases and J by 9 bases, leaving 11 bases between them. The CDR3 is 12 residues long. Per the germline V gene, CDR1 is SEHNR and CDR2 is FQNEAQ (reference sequence). CDR3 DNA: TGTGCCAGCAGCCGGGCGAGATTTGAGCAGTTCTTC. Its translation is CASSRARFEQFF.

The CDR3 protein is CSASRRDGGYEQFF. The CDR3 DNA reads TGCAGTGCTAGTCGGCGGGATGGCGGGTATGAGCAGTTCTTC. V is TRBV20-1 and J is TRBJ2-1, with D possibly being TRBD2 (6 bases). CDR1 is DFQATT, CDR2 SNEGSKA, per germline (reference sequence). V was shortened by 3 bases and J by 8 bases, with 17 bases between the two germline ends. The CDR3 has 14 residues.

This clonotype was counted a few times. An end of the junction differs from the germline gene, which may be a read error. The V gene is TRBV7-7, the J gene TRBJ2-1; TRBD2 aligns across 11 bases. Germline assignment: CDR1 SSHAT and CDR2 FNYEAQ (reference sequence). This CDR3 spans 18 amino acids. As DNA, the CDR3 is TGTGCTAGCAGCTTAGAGGCTAGCGGGAGGAGCTCCTACAATGAGCAGTTCTTC. This sequence encodes CASSLEASGRSSYNEQFF.

This clonotype showed up just a few times. The V and J genes are TRBV9 and TRBJ2-3, with D possibly being TRBD1 (6 bases). This CDR3 spans 15 amino acids. V lost 2 bases to trimming and J lost 2 bases, with 12 bases between them. CDR1 is SGDLS, CDR2 YYNGEE, per germline. Written as DNA, the CDR3 is TGTGCCAGCAGCGTCCGACAGGCCGACACAGATACGCAGTATTTT. Its translation is CASSVRQADTDTQYF.

This clonotype appeared a few times. CDR3 sequence reads: CSARGTSGRVVSGEQYF. In DNA, the CDR3 is TGCAGTGCTAGAGGGACTAGCGGGAGGGTTGTTTCTGGAGAGCAGTACTTC. The chain joins TRBV20-1 to TRBJ2-7; 15 bases match TRBD2. The CDR3 is made up of 17 amino acids. Unmatched junction bases numbered 11, after V lost 1 base and J lost 7 bases. The germline CDR1 and CDR2 sequences are DFQATT and SNEGSKA (reference sequence).

Worth noting for this clonotype: A single base separates this from a much larger clone, so it may be a read error. The V gene is TRBV20-1, the J gene TRBJ2-3; D gene uncertain. This CDR3 comprises 15 residues. Germline loops: CDR1 DFQATT, CDR2 SNEGSKA (reference sequence). Here the CDR3 reads CCARVPPTSTDTQYF. The CDR3 DNA reads as TGCTGTGCTAGAGTGCCGCCAACTAGCACAGATACGCAGTATTTT.

The CDR3 sequence is CASSYQRSPRNQFF. As DNA, the CDR3 is TGTGCCAGCAGCTATCAAAGGAGTCCCCGGAACCAGTTCTTC. This chain connects TRBV12-3 or TRBV12-4 to TRBJ2-1; D call uncertain. The length of the CDR3 is 14 residues. V was pared by 6 bases and J by 13 bases, with 22 bases between.

This clonotype turned up a few times. The V call is TRBV5-6, the J call TRBJ2-1, with 8 bases lining up with TRBD2. With 0 bases clipped from V and 8 bases from J, the junction kept 13 bases outside the gene matches. Germline CDR1 and CDR2: SGHDT and YYEEEE. CDR3 size: 17 residues. The CDR3 sequence is CASSLGMWPGRGHEQFF. CDR3 in DNA: TGTGCCAGCAGCTTGGGGATGTGGCCCGGGAGGGGCCATGAGCAGTTCTTC.

The rearrangement joins TRBV6-1 to TRBJ1-4; weak D call: TRBD1 (6 bases). The germline V and J ends were trimmed by 6 bases and 5 bases, with 16 bases remaining between them. The CDR3 sequence is 15 residues long. The germline V gene has CDR1 MNHNS and CDR2 SASEGT. The CDR3 loop reads CASRARTAGNEKLFF. CDR3 DNA: TGTGCCAGCAGGGCAAGGACAGCGGGAAATGAAAAACTGTTTTTT.

This clonotype was counted at least ten times. The CDR3 nucleotides are TGTGCCAGCAGCCCCTCGGGACAGGGGGCCAACTATGGCTACACCTTC. Translation gives CASSPSGQGANYGYTF. This sequence joins TRBV7-2 and TRBJ1-2; TRBD1 aligns across 12 bases. Trimming took 5 bases from V and 2 from J; bases not matched to a gene: 6. CDR1 and CDR2 (germline): SGHTA, FQGNSA. CDR3 size: 16 residues.

This clonotype has more than one count but fewer than ten. This chain joins TRBV11-2 and TRBJ2-6; 11 bases are a match to TRBD1. Unmatched junction bases numbered 3, after V lost 1 base and J lost 1 base. The CDR3 consists of 18 residues. Germline V gives CDR1 SGHAT, CDR2 FQNNGV. The CDR3 reads CASSLVDRGRSGANVLTF. CDR3 sequence (DNA): TGTGCCAGCAGCTTAGTGGACAGGGGGCGTTCTGGGGCCAACGTCCTGACTTTC.

The sample holds many counts of this clonotype. One end of the junction varies from germline; a read error may be responsible. The J gene is TRBJ2-2, the V gene TRBV7-2, with TRBD1 matching over 7 bases. The CDR3 loop spans 15 amino acids. Germline CDR1 is SGHTA and CDR2 is FQGNSA. The CDR3 sequence is CASRQTGTNAGELFF. The DNA of the CDR3 is TGTGCCAGCAGACAGACAGGGACGAACGCCGGGGAGCTGTTTTTT.

This clonotype was detected only a few times. This chain uses TRBV19 with TRBJ2-1; weak D call: TRBD1 (5 bases). V shed 6 bases and J shed 8 bases, with 14 bases lying between them. The CDR3 loop spans 13 amino acids. Looked up from germline, CDR1 is LNHDA and CDR2 is SQIVND (reference sequence). The CDR3 sequence: CASRELGADEQFF. For the CDR3, the DNA is TGTGCCAGTAGAGAATTAGGGGCTGATGAGCAGTTCTTC.

J is TRBJ2-7 and V is TRBV20-1; 7 bases align to TRBD2. V trimming: 3 bases; J trimming: 5 bases; junction bases outside the gene matches: 10. CDR3 length equals 14 residues. The germline CDR1 and CDR2 sequences are DFQATT and SNEGSKA (reference sequence). The DNA for the CDR3 is TGCAGTGCTAGTCGGGGGGACTCTTCCCACGAGCAGTACTTC. Translating gives CSASRGDSSHEQYF.

The chain combines TRBV20-1 with TRBJ2-2; D is unresolved. There are 18 residues in the CDR3. Germline V CDR1 and CDR2: DFQATT, SNEGSKA (reference sequence). Trimming took 5 bases from V and 0 from J, leaving 22 bases between them. CDR3 protein: CSASPVRARIPNTGELFF. In DNA form, the CDR3 reads TGCAGTGCTTCCCCGGTTCGAGCGAGGATCCCGAACACCGGGGAGCTGTTTTTT.